The 7 T cell receptor beta chains in this list originate from one sample, sequenced in a study of graft-versus-host responses after intestinal transplantation. The authors plated around 200,000 CFSE-labeled responder cells with around 200,000 irradiated, violet-dye-labeled stimulator cells. Using immunoSEQ multiplex PCR, the repertoire was profiled, and TCRdb retains in-frame clones only, with some absent. Here the sample spans around 5,100 clones, 27% being singletons. Specimen: alloreactive CD8+ T cells from a mixed lymphocyte reaction culture, collected before transplantation. Subset defined: CFSE-low proliferating T cells sorted from roughly 6-day pre-transplant mixed lymphocyte reaction (GvH or HvG direction). The source is a human patient who was an organ donor for intestinal transplantation.

This clone was recorded a few times. The rearrangement joins TRBV27 to TRBJ2-5; 7 bases line up with TRBD1. J gave up 4 bases and V 1 base, and 3 bases lay outside the gene matches. Germline V gene sequence: CDR1 MNHEY, CDR2 SMNVEV (reference sequence). The CDR3 spans 14 residues. CDR3 in amino acids: CASSLWAGGETQYF. CDR3 coding DNA: TGTGCCAGCAGTTTATGGGCAGGGGGAGAGACCCAGTACTTC.

By proportion, this clone is medium-sized. The chain employs TRBV4-3 and TRBJ2-7, with D hard to call. V lost 0 bases, J lost 4 bases, and 7 bases lay in between. The CDR3 has 13 residues. Germline loops: CDR1 LGHNA, CDR2 YSLEER. This CDR3 reads CASSQDHGYEQYV. CDR3 in DNA: TGCGCCAGCAGCCAAGATCACGGGTACGAGCAGTACGTC.

The rearrangement links TRBV27 to TRBJ2-1; the match to TRBD2 covers 7 bases. The CDR3 is made up of 17 amino acids. V was clipped by 5 bases and J by 0 bases; unmatched bases: 10. The V gene's germline CDR1 is MNHEY and CDR2 SMNVEV (reference sequence). The CDR3 is CASSLASGGSSYNEQFF. The CDR3 DNA is TGTGCCAGCAGTCTAGCGTCTGGCGGGAGCTCCTACAATGAGCAGTTCTTC.

The chain is built from TRBV13 and TRBJ1-2; 8 bases line up with TRBD1. J gave up 2 bases and V 4 bases, and 9 bases lay outside the gene matches. CDR3 length: 16 residues. Germline V gene lookup returns CDR1 PRHDT and CDR2 FYEKMQ (reference sequence). The CDR3 reads CASSSSSWTGNYGYTF. CDR3 nucleotide sequence: TGTGCCAGCAGCTCCTCCTCTTGGACAGGGAACTATGGCTACACCTTC.

This clone turned up a few times. The genes are TRBV28 and TRBJ2-5; D gene ambiguous. V shed 2 bases and J shed 1 base, with 8 bases lying between them. This CDR3 spans 14 amino acids. Germline CDR1 reads MDHEN; CDR2 reads SYDVKM. As DNA, the CDR3 is TGTGCCAGCAGTTTACTAACGGTCCAAGAGACCCAGTACTTC. It codes for CASSLLTVQETQYF. The variable domain in full, completed from reference TRBV28 and TRBJ2-5, reads DVKVTQSSRYLVKRTGEKVFLECVQDMDHENMFWYRQDPGLGLRLIYFSYDVKMKEKGDIPEGYSVSREKKERFSLILESASTNQTSMYLCASSLLTVQETQYFGPGTRLLVL.

The V and J genes are TRBV7-9 and TRBJ2-1; 9 positions agree with TRBD2. The CDR3 has 14 amino acids. Germline loops: CDR1 SEHNR, CDR2 FQNEAQ (reference sequence). The J segment lost 13 bases and the V segment lost 2 bases, leaving 9 bases of the junction unmatched. The DNA of the CDR3 is TGTGCCAGCAGCTTAATCGCGGGAGGGCGGTTCCAGTTCTTC. Its translation is CASSLIAGGRFQFF.

Regarding this clone: Other DNA sequences in this sample translate to the same CDR3. This chain connects TRBV5-4 to TRBJ2-1; D possibly corresponds to TRBD1 (6 bases). CDR1 and CDR2 (germline): SGHNT, YYREEE (reference sequence). Trimming stripped 4 bases from V and 0 bases from J, with 14 bases between. This CDR3 contains 16 residues. The CDR3 reads CASSQVLQGSYNEQFF. DNA for the CDR3: TGTGCCAGCAGCCAAGTTCTACAGGGCTCCTACAATGAGCAGTTCTTC.